These 13 T cell receptor beta chains were sequenced from one sample in a study of cytomegalovirus exposure and HLA in healthy donors. PCR used 60 Vbeta primers and 13 Jbeta primers. Generated by immunoSEQ multiplex PCR, the TCRdb table keeps only in-frame clones and is missing some. Among 150,000 to 200,000 clones listed, approximately 70% were seen once. Sequenced: PBMCs. The receptor set was obtained from a woman aged 40 to 49 in good health and CMV-seropositive.

This rearrangement joins TRBV9 to TRBJ2-3, with D perhaps TRBD1 (6 bases). The germline V and J ends were trimmed by 0 bases and 2 bases, with 7 bases remaining between them. The CDR3 runs to 14 residues. Per germline, CDR1 SGDLS and CDR2 YYNGEE. For the CDR3, the DNA is TGTGCCAGCAGCGTAGGACAGGCCACAGATACGCAGTATTTT. Protein sequence: CASSVGQATDTQYF.

Here the CDR3 reads CASSSLTGLGSWEKLFF. Here the CDR3 DNA reads TGTGCCAGCAGTTCGCTCACCGGGTTGGGTTCTTGGGAAAAACTGTTTTTT. The V call is TRBV27, the J call TRBJ1-4; D unresolved. Germline CDR1 and CDR2: MNHEY and SMNVEV (reference sequence). The CDR3 spans 17 residues. V was cut by 4 bases and J by 8 bases, with 23 bases left in between.

The chain carries TRBV6-6 and TRBJ1-3, with D possibly being TRBD1 (5 bases). The germline V gene has CDR1 MNHNY and CDR2 SVGAGI (reference sequence). CDR3 size: 15 residues. V was pared by 5 bases and J by 2 bases, with 13 bases between. The CDR3 DNA reads as TGTGCCAGCAGTAGACAGTCCGGCCCTGGAAACACCATATATTTT. Translating gives CASSRQSGPGNTIYF.

The CDR3 here is CASSQLGTGGDTQYF. CDR3 nucleotides: TGTGCCAGCAGCCAACTAGGGACAGGGGGCGATACGCAGTATTTT. The chain recombines TRBV16 with TRBJ2-3; the match to TRBD1 covers 12 bases. Per the germline V gene, CDR1 is KGHSY and CDR2 is FQNENV. Trimming at V came to 2 bases and at J to 6 bases, leaving 3 bases not matched to a gene. The CDR3 loop spans 15 amino acids.

This clone was counted between two and nine times. This chain joins TRBV5-8 and TRBJ1-1; D is uncertain. This CDR3 spans 15 amino acids. V was clipped by 4 bases and J by 5 bases, with 18 bases between them. Germline V lookup: CDR1 SGHTS, CDR2 YDEGEE. The CDR3 spells CASSQDSSTLTEAFF. The CDR3 DNA follows: TGTGCCAGCAGCCAAGATTCAAGTACATTAACTGAAGCTTTCTTT.

The V gene is TRBV9, the J gene TRBJ2-4; D is possibly TRBD1 (6 bases). V was pared by 4 bases and J by 9 bases, with 29 bases between. The V gene's germline CDR1 is SGDLS and CDR2 YYNGEE. The CDR3 runs 18 residues. The DNA of the CDR3 is TGTGCCAGCAGCAGACTGAGGGCGCCAACCGGGACATTAGGCATTCAGTACTTC. This sequence encodes CASSRLRAPTGTLGIQYF.

The rearrangement joins TRBV6-1 to TRBJ2-3; 9 bases are a match to TRBD2. From germline, CDR1 is MNHNS and CDR2 SASEGT. V dropped 2 bases and J dropped 7; count of bases not matched to a gene: 10. CDR3 length equals 16 residues. In nucleotides, the CDR3 is TGTGCCAGCAGTGAAAGGGGCGGGGGGGCAATAAATACGCAGTATTTT. Encoded protein: CASSERGGGAINTQYF.

The chain combines TRBV10-3 with TRBJ1-5, with D unresolved. Trimming took off 6 bases at V and 0 bases at J, with 6 bases between the two ends. Per germline, CDR1 ENHRY and CDR2 SYGVKD. The CDR3 has 13 amino acids. The CDR3 sequence is CAIRQNSNQPQHF. The CDR3 bases are TGTGCCATCAGGCAGAATAGCAATCAGCCCCAGCATTTT.

This clone has just a few counts. The rearrangement uses TRBV10-3 and TRBJ1-1; 8 nucleotides line up with TRBD1. Germline V gives CDR1 ENHRY, CDR2 SYGVKD. Germline trimming cut 2 bases from V and 6 bases from J; bases unmatched to any gene: 5. The CDR3 has 14 residues. The CDR3 region is CAISERTGSAEAFF. The CDR3 bases are TGTGCCATCAGTGAGAGGACAGGGAGCGCTGAAGCTTTCTTT.

The rearrangement uses TRBV5-1 and TRBJ1-1; D ambiguous. Trimming took off 0 bases at V and 5 bases at J, with 11 bases between the two ends. The CDR3 is 14 residues long. Germline assignment: CDR1 SGHRS and CDR2 YFSETQ. The CDR3 nucleotides read TGCGCCAGCAGCTTGGAGACGGGGATGACTGAAGCTTTCTTT. Encoded protein: CASSLETGMTEAFF.

This clone occurred a few times. CDR3 in DNA: TGTGCCAGCAGGACGGGACAGGGGGTTCAGCCCCAGCATTTT. It yields the protein CASRTGQGVQPQHF. The chain combines TRBV6-1 with TRBJ1-5; 11 bases line up with TRBD1. Germline trimming cut 6 bases from V and 6 bases from J; bases unmatched to any gene: 4. The CDR3 contains 14 residues. Germline CDR1 reads MNHNS; CDR2 reads SASEGT.

The chain employs TRBV10-3 and TRBJ2-1; 9 bases align to TRBD2. The CDR3 runs 15 residues. The V and J ends lost 4 bases and 6 bases, in that order; junction bases with no gene match: 7. Germline values: CDR1 ENHRY, CDR2 SYGVKD. This CDR3 is CAISVAGGPGNEQFF. The CDR3 coding sequence is TGTGCCATCAGTGTGGCGGGAGGGCCGGGCAATGAGCAGTTCTTC.

The gene calls are TRBV25-1 and TRBJ2-2; no firm D call. Per germline, CDR1 MGHDK and CDR2 SYGVNS. The CDR3 loop spans 14 amino acids. V lost 3 bases, J lost 6 bases, and 11 bases lay in between. The CDR3 DNA reads TGTGCCAGCAGTGACGGAGCCCCGGCCGGGGAGCTGTTTTTT. Its protein product is CASSDGAPAGELFF.